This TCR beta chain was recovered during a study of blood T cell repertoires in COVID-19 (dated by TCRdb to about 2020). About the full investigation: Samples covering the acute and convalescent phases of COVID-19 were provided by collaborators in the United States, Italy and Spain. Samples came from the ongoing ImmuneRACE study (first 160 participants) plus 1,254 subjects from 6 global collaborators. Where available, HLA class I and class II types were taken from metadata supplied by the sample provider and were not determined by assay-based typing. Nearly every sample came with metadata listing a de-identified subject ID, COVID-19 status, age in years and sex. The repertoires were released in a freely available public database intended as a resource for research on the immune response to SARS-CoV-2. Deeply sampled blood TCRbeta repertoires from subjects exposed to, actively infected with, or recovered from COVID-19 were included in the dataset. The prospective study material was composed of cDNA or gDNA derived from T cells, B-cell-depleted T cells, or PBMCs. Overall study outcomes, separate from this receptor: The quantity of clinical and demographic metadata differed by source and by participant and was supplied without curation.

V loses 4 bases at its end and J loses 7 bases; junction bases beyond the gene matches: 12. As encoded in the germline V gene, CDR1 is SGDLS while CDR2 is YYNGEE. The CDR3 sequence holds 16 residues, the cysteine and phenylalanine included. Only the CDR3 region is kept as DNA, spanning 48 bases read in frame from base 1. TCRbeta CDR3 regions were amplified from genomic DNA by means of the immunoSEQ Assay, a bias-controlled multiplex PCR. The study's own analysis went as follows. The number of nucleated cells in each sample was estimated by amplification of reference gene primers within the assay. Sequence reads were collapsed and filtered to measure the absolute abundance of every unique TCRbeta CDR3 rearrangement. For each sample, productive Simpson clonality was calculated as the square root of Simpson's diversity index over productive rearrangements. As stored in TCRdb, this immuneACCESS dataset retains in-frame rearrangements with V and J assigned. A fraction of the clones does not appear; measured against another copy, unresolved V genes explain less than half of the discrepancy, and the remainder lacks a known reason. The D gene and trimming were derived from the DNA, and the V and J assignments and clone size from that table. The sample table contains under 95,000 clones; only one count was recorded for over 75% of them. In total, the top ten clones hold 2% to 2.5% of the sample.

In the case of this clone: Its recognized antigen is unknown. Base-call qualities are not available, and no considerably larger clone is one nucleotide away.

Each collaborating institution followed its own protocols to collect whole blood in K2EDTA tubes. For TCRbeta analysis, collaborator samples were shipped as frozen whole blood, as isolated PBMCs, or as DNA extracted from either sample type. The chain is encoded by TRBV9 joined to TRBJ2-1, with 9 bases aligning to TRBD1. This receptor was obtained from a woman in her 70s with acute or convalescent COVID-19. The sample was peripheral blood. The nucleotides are TGTGCCAGCAGCCCCCTCGCCGGGACAGGGTTGAATGAGCAGTTCTTC. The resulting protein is CASSPLAGTGLNEQFF. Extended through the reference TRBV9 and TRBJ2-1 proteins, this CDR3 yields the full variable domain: DSGVTQTPKHLITATGQRVTLRCSPRSGDLSVYWYQQSLDQGLQFLIQYYNGEERAKGNILERFSAQQFPDLHSELNLSSLELGDSALYFCASSPLAGTGLNEQFFGPGTRLTVL.